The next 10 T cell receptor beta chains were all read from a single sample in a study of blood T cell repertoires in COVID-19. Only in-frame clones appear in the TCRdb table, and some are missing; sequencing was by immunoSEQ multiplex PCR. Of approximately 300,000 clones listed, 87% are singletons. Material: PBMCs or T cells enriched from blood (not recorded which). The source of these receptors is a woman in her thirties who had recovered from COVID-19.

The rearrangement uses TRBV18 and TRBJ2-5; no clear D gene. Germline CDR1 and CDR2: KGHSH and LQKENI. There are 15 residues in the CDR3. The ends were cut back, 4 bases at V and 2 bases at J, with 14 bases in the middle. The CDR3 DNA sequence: TGTGCCAGCTCACTTCTTATTACTCCTCAAGAGACCCAGTACTTC. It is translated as CASSLLITPQETQYF.

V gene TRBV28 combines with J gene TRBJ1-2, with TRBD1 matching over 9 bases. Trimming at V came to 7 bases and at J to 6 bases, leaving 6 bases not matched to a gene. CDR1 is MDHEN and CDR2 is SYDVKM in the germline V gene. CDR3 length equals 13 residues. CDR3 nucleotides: TGTGCCAGCAAGCGACAGGGGGGGGATGGCTACACCTTC. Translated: CASKRQGGDGYTF.

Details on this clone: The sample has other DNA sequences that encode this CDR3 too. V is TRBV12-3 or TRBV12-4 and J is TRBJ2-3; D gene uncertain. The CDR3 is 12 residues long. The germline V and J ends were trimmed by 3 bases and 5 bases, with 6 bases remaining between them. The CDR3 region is CASSFSGDTQYF. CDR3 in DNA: TGTGCCAGCAGTTTCTCCGGAGATACGCAGTATTTT.

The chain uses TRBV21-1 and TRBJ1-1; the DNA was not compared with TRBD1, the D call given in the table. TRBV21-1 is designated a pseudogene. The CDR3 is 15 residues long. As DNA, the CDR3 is TGTGCCAGCAGCCCCACCGACAGGGCGAACACTGAAGCTTTCTTT. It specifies CASSPTDRANTEAFF.

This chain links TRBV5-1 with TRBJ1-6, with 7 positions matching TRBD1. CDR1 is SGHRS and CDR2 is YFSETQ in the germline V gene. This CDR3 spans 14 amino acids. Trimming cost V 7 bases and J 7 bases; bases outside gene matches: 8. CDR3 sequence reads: CASRWRGLNSPLHF. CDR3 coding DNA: TGCGCCAGCCGGTGGAGGGGGCTCAATTCACCCCTCCACTTT. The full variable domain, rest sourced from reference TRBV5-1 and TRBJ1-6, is KAGVTQTPRYLIKTRGQQVTLSCSPISGHRSVSWYQQTPGQGLQFLFEYFSETQRNKGNFPGRFSGRQFSNSRSEMNVSTLELGDSALYLCASRWRGLNSPLHFGNGTRLTVT.

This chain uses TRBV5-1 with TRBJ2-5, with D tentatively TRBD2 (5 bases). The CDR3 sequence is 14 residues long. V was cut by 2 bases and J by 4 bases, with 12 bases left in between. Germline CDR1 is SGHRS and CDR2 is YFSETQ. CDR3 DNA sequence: TGCGCCAGCAGCTTTTCTAGCAGAGGAGAGACCCAGTACTTC. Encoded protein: CASSFSSRGETQYF.

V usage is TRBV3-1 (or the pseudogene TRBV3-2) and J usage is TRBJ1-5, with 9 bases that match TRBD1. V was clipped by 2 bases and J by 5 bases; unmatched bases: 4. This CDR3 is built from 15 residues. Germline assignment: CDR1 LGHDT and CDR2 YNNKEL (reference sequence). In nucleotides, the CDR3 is TGTGCCAGCAGCCAAACTTGGACAGGGGATCAGCCCCAGCATTTT. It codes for CASSQTWTGDQPQHF.

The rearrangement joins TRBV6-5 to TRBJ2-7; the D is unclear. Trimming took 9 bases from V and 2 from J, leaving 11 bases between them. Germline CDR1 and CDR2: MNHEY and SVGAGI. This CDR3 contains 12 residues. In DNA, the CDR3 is TGTGCCAGTAGAGGTGATACCTACGAGCAGTACTTC. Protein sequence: CASRGDTYEQYF.

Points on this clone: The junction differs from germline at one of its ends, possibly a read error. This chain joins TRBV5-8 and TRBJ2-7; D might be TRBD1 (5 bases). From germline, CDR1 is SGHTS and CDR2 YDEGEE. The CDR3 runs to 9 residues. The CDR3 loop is CASSYRQAF. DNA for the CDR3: TGTGCCAGCAGCTACAGGCAAGCGTTC. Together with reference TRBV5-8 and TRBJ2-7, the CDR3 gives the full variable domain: EAGVTQSPTHLIKTRGQQATLRCSPISGHTSVYWYQQALGLGLQFLLWYDEGEERNRGNFPPRFSGRQFPNYSSELNVNALELEDSALYLCASSYRQAFGPGTRLTVT.

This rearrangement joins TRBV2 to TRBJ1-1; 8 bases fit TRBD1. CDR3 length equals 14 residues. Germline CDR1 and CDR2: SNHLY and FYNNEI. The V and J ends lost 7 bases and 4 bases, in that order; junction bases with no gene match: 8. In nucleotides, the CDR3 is TGTGCCAGCATCGTGACAGGGGTACCCACTGAAGCTTTCTTT. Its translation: CASIVTGVPTEAFF.